This T cell receptor (beta chain) was sequenced in a study of blood T cell repertoires in COVID-19. Here immunoSEQ multiplex PCR was the method, and the copy in TCRdb shows in-frame clones only, minus some. The data hold 120,000 or so clones, with more than 70% observed a single time. CDR1 is SGHAT, CDR2 FQNNGV, per germline. This CDR3 is 13 amino acids long. V lost 5 bases, J lost 10 bases, and 10 bases stayed unmatched. V is TRBV11-2 and J is TRBJ2-5, with 7 bases that match TRBD1. The sequence derives from a human donor in a cohort sampled during active COVID-19. Sequencing used peripheral blood. CDR3 nucleotide sequence: TGTGCCAGCAGCACACGGGACAGCGGAGTCCAGTACTTC. Protein: CASSTRDSGVQYF.